Below, 11 T cell receptor beta chains from the same sample are listed, as sequenced in a study of blood T cell repertoires in COVID-19 (TCRdb year 2020). The method was the immunoSEQ multiplex PCR assay. TCRdb re-hosts the immuneACCESS table, in-frame sequences only. Its copies lack some clones; in the studies checked, an unresolved V gene accounts for under half of them, and the cause for the rest is not known. For this sample the table gives 70,000 to 80,000 clones, of which under 95% were detected only once. The ten largest account for around 5.4% of the sample. The sequenced sample consisted of peripheral blood. The receptor set was obtained from a human donor in a cohort sampled during active COVID-19.

This chain joins TRBV11-2 and TRBJ1-2, with 8 bases identical to TRBD1. From germline, CDR1 is SGHAT and CDR2 FQNNGV. The CDR3 length is 13 residues. V gave up 4 bases and J gave up 4 bases; unmatched junction bases: 2. CDR3 sequence reads: CASSSTGAYGYTF. In nucleotides, the CDR3 is TGTGCCAGCAGCTCGACAGGGGCCTATGGCTACACCTTC.

The chain uses TRBV30 and TRBJ1-2; 10 bases agree with TRBD1. Germline CDR1 reads GTSNPN; CDR2 reads SVGIG (reference sequence). The junction had 3 bases not matched to a gene; V was cut back by 5 bases and J by 3 bases. The CDR3 is 13 amino acids. The CDR3 region is CAWRTGGDYGYTF. CDR3 bases: TGTGCCTGGCGGACAGGGGGTGACTATGGCTACACCTTC.

The chain uses TRBV19 and TRBJ2-7; 9 positions agree with TRBD1. Per the germline V gene, CDR1 is LNHDA and CDR2 is SQIVND (reference sequence). The CDR3 is made up of 13 amino acids. V was pared by 10 bases and J by 7 bases, with 11 bases of the junction left unmatched. The CDR3 coding sequence is TGTGCCACCTCGGGACAGGGATTAATTGAGCAGTACTTC. Translation gives CATSGQGLIEQYF.

The rearrangement joins TRBV5-8 to TRBJ1-5, with unresolved D. Germline-derived CDR1 and CDR2 are SGHTS and YDEGEE. The length of the CDR3 is 15 residues. Between the trimmed V and J ends, which lost 0 bases and 0 bases, there was a span of 7 bases. The CDR3 loop reads CASSLGLYSNQPQHF. In DNA form, the CDR3 reads TGTGCCAGCAGCTTGGGGCTTTATAGCAATCAGCCCCAGCATTTT. Filled out from reference TRBV5-8 and TRBJ1-5, the complete variable domain reads EAGVTQSPTHLIKTRGQQATLRCSPISGHTSVYWYQQALGLGLQFLLWYDEGEERNRGNFPPRFSGRQFPNYSSELNVNALELEDSALYLCASSLGLYSNQPQHFGDGTRLSIL.

The chain links TRBV10-2 to TRBJ1-2, with 9 positions matching TRBD1. This CDR3 has 18 residues. Germline V gives CDR1 WSHSY, CDR2 SAAADI. V shed 2 bases, J shed 0 bases, and the junction held 10 bases outside the gene matches. In DNA, the CDR3 is TGCGCCAGCAGTGAGAATTTAGCCGGGACAGGGTCTAACTATGGCTACACCTTC. Amino acids: CASSENLAGTGSNYGYTF.

The CDR3 loop reads CASSPRGESPLHF. The CDR3 DNA is TGTGCCAGCAGCCCCAGGGGGGAATCGCCCCTCCACTTT. The chain employs TRBV7-9 and TRBJ1-6, with 7 nucleotides matching TRBD1. The CDR3 has 13 amino acids. Germline CDR1 and CDR2: SEHNR and FQNEAQ (reference sequence). Trimming cost V 5 bases and J 13 bases; bases outside gene matches: 8.

DNA of the CDR3: TGTGCCAGCAGTCACCCCCTGGGGGGAGATCAGCCCCAGCATTTT. It codes for CASSHPLGGDQPQHF. This chain joins TRBV6-2 or TRBV6-3 and TRBJ1-5; TRBD1 is a possible D gene (5 bases). Germline V gene sequence: CDR1 MNHEY, CDR2 SVGEGT. This CDR3 is built from 15 residues. V was pared by 5 bases and J by 5 bases, with 16 bases between.

V usage is TRBV9 and J usage is TRBJ2-3, with 8 nucleotides matching TRBD2. The V gene's germline CDR1 is SGDLS and CDR2 YYNGEE. The CDR3 spans 15 residues. After removal of 4 bases from V and 3 bases from J, the junction contained 7 bases not matched to a gene. The CDR3 sequence: CASSLTSGGTDTQYF. In DNA form, the CDR3 reads TGTGCCAGCAGCCTCACCAGCGGGGGAACAGATACGCAGTATTTT. Complete variable domain (other parts from reference TRBV9 and TRBJ2-3): DSGVTQTPKHLITATGQRVTLRCSPRSGDLSVYWYQQSLDQGLQFLIQYYNGEERAKGNILERFSAQQFPDLHSELNLSSLELGDSALYFCASSLTSGGTDTQYFGPGTRLTVL.

The chain combines TRBV15 with TRBJ2-5; TRBD2 aligns across 7 bases. The junction had 6 bases not matched to a gene; V was cut back by 0 bases and J by 5 bases. This CDR3 is built from 15 residues. Germline V gives CDR1 LNHNV, CDR2 YYDKDF (reference sequence). The CDR3 sequence: CATSRDRSGVETQYF. CDR3 DNA sequence: TGTGCCACCAGCAGAGATCGGAGCGGGGTGGAGACCCAGTACTTC. Complete variable domain (other parts from reference TRBV15 and TRBJ2-5): DAMVIQNPRYQVTQFGKPVTLSCSQTLNHNVMYWYQQKSSQAPKLLFHYYDKDFNNEADTPDNFQSRRPNTSFCFLDIRSPGLGDTAMYLCATSRDRSGVETQYFGPGTRLLVL.

CDR3 bases: TGCGCCAGCAGCAAAGGGACAGTAAGCCACGAGCAGTACTTC. This sequence encodes CASSKGTVSHEQYF. The chain combines TRBV5-1 with TRBJ2-7; 7 positions agree with TRBD1. The CDR3 runs to 14 residues. With V trimmed by 4 bases and J by 5 bases, 9 bases remained unmatched. The V gene's germline CDR1 is SGHRS and CDR2 YFSETQ.

This chain uses TRBV28 with TRBJ1-2; tentatively, D is TRBD1 (5 bases). The CDR3 length is 16 residues. Trimming shortened V by 5 bases and J by 5 bases, and 21 bases separated the two germline ends. Germline-derived CDR1 and CDR2 are MDHEN and SYDVKM. The CDR3 DNA sequence: TGTGCCAGCAGTCAAAGAGGACACATTAAGTGGTATGGCTACACCTTC. Translation gives CASSQRGHIKWYGYTF.